This T cell receptor beta chain was sequenced during a study of blood T cells in healthy people across ages (dated by TCRdb to the mid-2010s). Study-wide context: In model experiments, template switching captured roughly one uniquely barcoded TCR beta cDNA molecule for every two T cells. Age-related changes in TCR beta repertoire diversity were measured in the study by deep sequencing normalized with unique cDNA molecular identifiers. The donors were divided into four age groups: young (average around 15 years), middle-aged (roughly 40), aged (under 70) and long-lived (roughly 82). To avoid experimental bias, donors of different ages were spread randomly across the sequencing lanes. The study analyzed two additional independent replicas of 1 million unique cDNA reads from the same blood draw for two donors, one aged 18 to 30 and one aged 80 or older.

Libraries were prepared through 5' RACE. The data were produced on an Illumina HiSeq 2500. A second PCR of roughly 6 to 11 cycles was run with a J-beta primer mix and a sample-barcoded 5' primer. A template-switch 5' adaptor carrying 12 random nucleotides introduced a unique molecular identifier onto each TCR beta cDNA molecule. Each sample yielded at least 2.5 million CDR3-containing paired-end reads. The Mint cDNA synthesis kit, primed by a TRBC-specific oligonucleotide, was used to synthesize first-strand cDNA from all RNA. After uracil-DNA glycosylase treatment, a first 18-cycle PCR used universal primers M1SS and BC2_uni_R on all cDNA. As for how the authors treated the data: For normalization, 1 million high-quality reads were randomly selected from each sample, with every read carrying a distinct molecular identifier. Reads sharing molecular identifiers were discarded rather than binned into consensus sequences. MiTCR, run with a Q25 quality threshold and the strictest error-elimination algorithm, handled CDR3 identification, clonotype clustering and error correction. A nonparametric unseen species model with Euler transformation was used to estimate lower-bound total TCR beta diversity. TCRdb itself trimmed the public reads at Q25 with fastp, ran MiXCR and retained productive beta chains. When rows share a CDR3 protein, they turn into one entry using the most common DNA and genes. These V and J calls originate from TCRdb's pipeline instead of the authors' own analysis. A total of 1.5 million to 2 million distinct CDR3 sequences appear in this sample, 28% of them only once. In total, the top ten clones hold 7.7% of the sample.

From V the trimming removes 4 bases and from J it removes 8 bases, while the gene matches leave 6 bases of the junction unaccounted for. CDR1 is given as SNHLY and CDR2 as FYNNEI, both from the germline V gene. CDR3 length: 14 amino acids, cysteine to phenylalanine. Kept here is only the CDR3 DNA, which spans 42 bases and is read in frame from base 1. The donors were roughly 40 Caucasian individuals from Russia, aged 6 to 90 years, who were systemically healthy. About 10 milliliters of peripheral blood were collected from each donor into EDTA-treated Vacutainer tubes. Ficoll-Paque density-gradient centrifugation was used to isolate PBMCs, with at least 6.5 million per sample. Total RNA was extracted from PBMCs with Trizol reagent, with at least 5 micrograms obtained per sample. For every donor, an aliquot of PBMCs went through flow cytometry to measure the percentages of naive CD45RAhigh/CD27high T cells.

Overall study results and their limits: Compared with the aged group, more naive CD4+ T cells, fewer expanded clones and increased TCR diversity were shown by the long-lived group, suggesting age selection. The CMV infection status of donors was not known, potentially confounding age-related changes in expanded clonotypes. As age increased, observed TCR beta diversity per million T cells dropped in a roughly linear way, and a significant reduction was already evident by age 40. There was a strong correlation between observed TCR beta diversity and the percentage of naive T cells measured by flow cytometry. Since profiling was done on bulk unsorted PBMCs, naive and antigen-experienced compartments could not be conclusively compared. Estimates of total diversity based on one million sequenced T cells were regarded as lower bounds and as underestimates.

For this clonotype: Its antigen has not been determined. Per-base qualities were not stored, and no clone one base away is much larger.

The sample consisted of blood. The chain was built from TRBV2 and TRBJ2-2; 8 bases in between match TRBD1. This clonotype originated in a young woman in good health. The DNA reads TGTGCCAGCAGTGTGGACAGGGAAGGGGGGGAGCTGTTTTTT. Its protein reads: CASSVDREGGELFF.